This T cell receptor beta chain was sequenced during a study of blood T cells in healthy people across ages. The germline V gene encodes CDR1 LGHNA and CDR2 YNFKEQ. CDR3 length equals 17 residues. J lost 7 bases, V lost 1 base, and 8 bases had no gene match. Sample-barcoded 5' priming and a J-beta primer mix drove a second PCR of roughly 6 to 12 cycles. TCRdb itself ran the 5' RACE reads through MiXCR, one entry per CDR3 protein. The sample has over 600,000 distinct CDR3 sequences; 35% to 50% are singletons. Study results and limitations: Leaving the PBMCs unsorted stopped any conclusive comparison of naive versus antigen-experienced cells. TCR beta diversity was tightly associated with the proportion of naive T cells.

This clonotype came up a few times. What it binds is not known. The people who gave samples were healthy Caucasians from Russia, aged roughly 6 to 100. Peripheral blood was drawn, about 9.1 milliliters per donor. This receptor was identified in an elderly man in good health. Sequenced: blood. V usage is TRBV4-2 and J usage is TRBJ2-1, with 12 bases fitting TRBD2. CDR3 nucleotide sequence: TGTGCCAGCAGCCAAGGGAACCTAGCGGGAGGGCCGAATGAGCAGTTCTTC. Translation: CASSQGNLAGGPNEQFF.